These 21 T cell receptor beta chains were all obtained from the same sample, sequenced in a study of T cells in Graves' hyperthyroidism and ophthalmopathy (dated by TCRdb to between 2017 and 2020). Libraries were constructed by multiplex PCR. The sequencer listed for this sample is Illumina HiSeq 2000. TCR beta CDR3 regions were amplified from RNA transcripts. A first-round RT-PCR of the TCR CDR3 used the HTBI primer set with the Qiagen OneStep RT-PCR kit. TCRdb cleaned the public reads at Q25 with fastp, built clones with MiXCR and kept in-frame beta chains. Every entry covers one CDR3 protein and lists the most common genes and DNA from its rows. The sample includes about 260,000 distinct CDR3 sequences, with over 15% observed a single time. The top ten clonotypes cover 28% of the sample. Sequencing was done on a sample of blood. The receptors shown here come from a woman between 18 and 30 years old with Graves' ophthalmopathy.

J is TRBJ2-7 and V is TRBV6-1; TRBD1 agrees at 7 bases. Germline CDR1 is MNHNS and CDR2 is SASEGT. This CDR3 has 15 amino acids. The J segment lost 2 bases and the V segment lost 6 bases, leaving 10 bases of the junction unmatched. The CDR3 region is CASRKPQTGPYEQYF. For the CDR3, the DNA is TGTGCCAGCAGGAAGCCCCAGACAGGGCCCTACGAGCAGTACTTC.

This clonotype was observed a handful of times. The rearrangement links TRBV11-1 to TRBJ2-2; a weak D match, TRBD1 (6 bases). The V gene lost 5 bases and the J gene lost 1 base, with 14 bases spanning the gap. CDR1 SGHAT and CDR2 FQDESV come from the germline V gene (reference sequence). The CDR3 is 16 amino acids. This CDR3 reads CASSLTTGLNTGELFF. The CDR3 DNA sequence: TGTGCCAGCAGCCTCACGACAGGCCTGAACACCGGGGAGCTGTTTTTT.

This clonotype has at least ten counts. The chain recombines TRBV6-2 or TRBV6-3 with TRBJ2-5, with 14 bases fitting TRBD2. J gave up 2 bases and V 5 bases, and 7 bases lay outside the gene matches. The CDR3 is made up of 17 amino acids. Germline CDR1 is MNHEY and CDR2 is SVGEGT. The CDR3 coding sequence is TGTGCCAGCAGTCACCTACGGACTAGCGGGAGGCAAGAGACCCAGTACTTC. Its translation: CASSHLRTSGRQETQYF.

In its sample, this clonotype was seen many times. J is TRBJ2-3 and V is TRBV24-1; D is possibly TRBD2 (5 bases). The V gene's germline CDR1 is KGHDR and CDR2 SFDVKD. This CDR3 spans 14 amino acids. V gave up 4 bases and J gave up 1 base, with 8 bases separating them. DNA of the CDR3: TGTGCCACCAGTGAGCGGGCAGGCACAGATACGCAGTATTTT. This translates into CATSERAGTDTQYF.

The sample holds many counts of this clonotype. As DNA, the CDR3 is TGCAGTGCTAGGCCCCCTTTAGGGGCGAACACTGAAGCTTTCTTT. Translating it yields CSARPPLGANTEAFF. This chain links TRBV20-1 with TRBJ1-1; tentative D call: TRBD1 (5 bases). The germline gives CDR1 DFQATT, CDR2 SNEGSKA (reference sequence). This CDR3 is 15 amino acids long. V lost 3 bases and J 1 base, leaving 15 bases between the germline ends.

This clonotype has at least ten counts. The chain couples TRBV3-1 to TRBJ1-5; TRBD1 matches 7 bases. Trimming took 3 bases from V and 4 from J; bases not matched to a gene: 0. CDR3 length equals 13 residues. The V gene's germline CDR1 is LGHDT and CDR2 YNNKEL (reference sequence). CDR3: CASSQTGNQPQHF. Here the CDR3 DNA reads TGTGCCAGCAGCCAGACAGGGAATCAGCCCCAGCATTTT.

This clonotype was detected ten times or more. The rearrangement joins TRBV19 to TRBJ2-5; tentative D call: TRBD2 (6 bases). This CDR3 region has 14 residues. Looked up from germline, CDR1 is LNHDA and CDR2 is SQIVND (reference sequence). V was shortened by 9 bases and J by 2 bases, with 16 bases between the two germline ends. The CDR3 reads CASQNMGGQETQYF. The CDR3 DNA reads as TGTGCCAGCCAAAACATGGGAGGACAAGAGACCCAGTACTTC. Together with reference TRBV19 and TRBJ2-5, the CDR3 gives the full variable domain: DGGITQSPKYLFRKEGQNVTLSCEQNLNHDAMYWYRQDPGQGLRLIYYSQIVNDFQKGDIAEGYSVSREKKESFPLTVTSAQKNPTAFYLCASQNMGGQETQYFGPGTRLLVL.

The sample holds many counts of this clonotype. The chain joins TRBV11-3 to TRBJ2-5, with D uncertain. This CDR3 is 17 amino acids long. Trimming took off 1 base at V and 0 bases at J, with 15 bases between the two ends. The germline CDR1 and CDR2 sequences are SGHNT and YENEEA. The CDR3 DNA is TGTGCCAGCAGCTTAGGTCGGGCCAACCGAAACCAAGAGACCCAGTACTTC. This codes for CASSLGRANRNQETQYF.

This clonotype was observed many times. The CDR3 coding sequence is TGTGCCAGCAGTGCCAAAAAAAGTTTTTCCTACAATGAGCAGTTCTTC. Its protein product is CASSAKKSFSYNEQFF. This chain links TRBV27 with TRBJ2-1, with no clear D. The ends were cut back, 5 bases at V and 1 base at J, with 15 bases in the middle. Germline V CDR1 and CDR2: MNHEY, SMNVEV (reference sequence). The length of the CDR3 is 16 residues.

This clonotype occurred many times. This chain uses TRBV12-3 or TRBV12-4 with TRBJ1-1, with 8 nucleotides matching TRBD1. J was trimmed by 0 bases and V by 7 bases; bases with no gene match: 7. The CDR3 sequence is 15 residues long. The CDR3 DNA sequence: TGTGCCAGCACCCTTAGGACAGGGTTGAACACTGAAGCTTTCTTT. Translated: CASTLRTGLNTEAFF.

This clonotype was seen many times. The chain joins TRBV6-1 to TRBJ2-1; D is perhaps TRBD1 or TRBD2 (5 bases each). This CDR3 spans 12 amino acids. In germline, CDR1 is MNHNS, CDR2 SASEGT. Trimming took off 5 bases at V and 12 bases at J, with 14 bases between the two ends. CDR3 sequence: CASSPGGRMQFF. The CDR3 nucleotides are TGTGCCAGCAGTCCTGGGGGTAGGATGCAGTTCTTC.

The V call is TRBV6-2 or TRBV6-3, the J call TRBJ2-1, with TRBD1 matching over 11 bases. The germline V gene has CDR1 MNHEY and CDR2 SVGEGT. The J segment lost 4 bases and the V segment lost 5 bases, leaving 7 bases of the junction unmatched. This CDR3 region has 16 residues. The CDR3 nucleotides are TGTGCCAGCAGTGGCCTAGGGACAGGGGGTTACAATGAGCAGTTCTTC. This gives the protein CASSGLGTGGYNEQFF.

This chain uses TRBV27 with TRBJ2-2; D tentatively reads TRBD1 or TRBD2 (6 bases each). This CDR3 has 18 residues. With 3 bases removed from V and 0 bases from J, the gap between germline ends came to 17 bases. Germline values: CDR1 MNHEY, CDR2 SMNVEV (reference sequence). The CDR3 spells CASSFVYHGGPNTGELFF. The CDR3 bases are TGTGCCAGCAGTTTCGTTTACCACGGGGGCCCGAACACCGGGGAGCTGTTTTTT.

This chain links TRBV28 with TRBJ2-7, with 10 bases identical to TRBD1. CDR1 is MDHEN, CDR2 SYDVKM, per germline. This CDR3 region has 17 residues. With V trimmed by 4 bases and J by 1 base, 10 bases remained unmatched. CDR3 residues: CASSSDLVGQGSYEQYF. The CDR3 nucleotides read TGTGCCAGCAGTTCCGATTTGGTGGGACAGGGGTCCTACGAGCAGTACTTC.

This clonotype was counted many times. The rearrangement links TRBV28 to TRBJ2-4; D is unresolved. CDR1 is MDHEN, CDR2 SYDVKM, per germline. CDR3 length equals 11 residues. V was trimmed by 3 bases and J by 7 bases, leaving 4 bases between them. The CDR3 spells CASSFRNIQYF. The CDR3 coding sequence is TGTGCCAGCAGTTTTCGCAACATTCAGTACTTC. Together with reference TRBV28 and TRBJ2-4, the CDR3 gives the full variable domain: DVKVTQSSRYLVKRTGEKVFLECVQDMDHENMFWYRQDPGLGLRLIYFSYDVKMKEKGDIPEGYSVSREKKERFSLILESASTNQTSMYLCASSFRNIQYFGAGTRLSVL.

This clonotype was seen at least ten times. The chain recombines TRBV7-6 with TRBJ2-7, with TRBD1 as a possible D gene (7 bases). Germline loops: CDR1 SGHVS, CDR2 FNYEAQ. V was trimmed by 1 base and J by 4 bases, leaving 20 bases between them. CDR3 size: 17 residues. CDR3 DNA sequence: TGTGCCAGCAGCTTAGGGCCGGACGGTCAGGGGGGATACGAGCAGTACTTC. Protein sequence: CASSLGPDGQGGYEQYF.

This clonotype occurred a few times. This rearrangement joins TRBV24-1 to TRBJ1-5; a weak D match, TRBD1 (6 bases). There are 17 residues in the CDR3. Deletions cut 4 bases from V and 4 bases from J, with 19 bases between. Germline V gene sequence: CDR1 KGHDR, CDR2 SFDVKD. The CDR3 DNA follows: TGTGCCACCAGTGACTCTAGGGGGGGGCTTGGGAATCAGCCCCAGCATTTT. This gives the protein CATSDSRGGLGNQPQHF.

The V call is TRBV4-2, the J call TRBJ2-7, with D perhaps TRBD1 or TRBD2 (5 bases each). Trimming shortened V by 0 bases and J by 2 bases, and 14 bases separated the two germline ends. Looked up from germline, CDR1 is LGHNA and CDR2 is YNFKEQ. The CDR3 has 16 amino acids. The CDR3 here is CASSQDRGTLTYEQYF. The CDR3 region has the DNA TGTGCCAGCAGCCAAGACCGTGGGACCTTAACCTACGAGCAGTACTTC.

This clonotype was detected ten times or more. This chain joins TRBV3-1 and TRBJ1-5; D may be TRBD1 (5 bases). V was cut by 1 base and J by 0 bases, with 7 bases left in between. The CDR3 is 15 residues long. Germline lookup yields CDR1 LGHDT and CDR2 YNNKEL (reference sequence). CDR3 DNA sequence: TGTGCCAGCAGCCAAGGGGGACCTAGCAATCAGCCCCAGCATTTT. This translates into CASSQGGPSNQPQHF.

The chain couples TRBV19 to TRBJ2-3, with no clear D. CDR1 LNHDA and CDR2 SQIVND come from the germline V gene (reference sequence). CDR3 length: 13 residues. V shed 2 bases and J shed 4 bases, with 7 bases lying between them. The CDR3 spells CASSINPADTQYF. CDR3 in DNA: TGTGCCAGTAGTATAAACCCAGCAGATACGCAGTATTTT.

As regards this clonotype: Since a much larger clone is just one base distant, this may be a read error. A read error is likely, as this CDR3 ends without the conserved phenylalanine or tryptophan. The chain is built from TRBV2 and TRBJ1-3; D may be TRBD1 (5 bases). The V gene lost 3 bases and the J gene lost 0 bases, with 9 bases spanning the gap. The CDR3 spans 15 residues. CDR1 and CDR2 from the germline V gene are SNHLY and FYNNEI. The CDR3 DNA reads TGTGCCAGCAGTGAGACAGTAGTCTCTGGAAACACCATATATCTT. This sequence encodes CASSETVVSGNTIYL.